This T cell receptor (beta chain) was sequenced in a study of blood T cell repertoires in COVID-19. Only in-frame clones appear in the TCRdb table, and some are missing; sequencing was by immunoSEQ multiplex PCR. The repertoire holds about 220,000 clones, about 79% seen once, with about 2.1% in the top ten. The germline V gene encodes CDR1 SEHNR and CDR2 FQNEAQ (reference sequence). V dropped 5 bases and J dropped 5 bases, with 16 bases sitting between them. This CDR3 comprises 14 residues. The chain has TRBV7-9 and TRBJ2-7, with D maybe TRBD2 (5 bases). Sequenced input: peripheral blood. The receptor was isolated from a man aged 35-49 years who had recovered from COVID-19. Here the CDR3 reads CASSPTGVTDEQYF. DNA of the CDR3: TGTGCCAGCAGCCCCACCGGGGTCACGGACGAGCAGTACTTC.